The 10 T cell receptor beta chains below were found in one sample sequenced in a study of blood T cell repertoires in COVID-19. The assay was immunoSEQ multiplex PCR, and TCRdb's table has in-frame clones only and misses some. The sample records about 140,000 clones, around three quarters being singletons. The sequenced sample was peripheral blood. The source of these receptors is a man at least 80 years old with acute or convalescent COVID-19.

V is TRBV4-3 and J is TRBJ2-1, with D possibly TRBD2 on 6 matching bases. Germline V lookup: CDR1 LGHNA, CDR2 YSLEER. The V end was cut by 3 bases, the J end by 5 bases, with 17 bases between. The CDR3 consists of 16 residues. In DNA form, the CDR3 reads TGCGCCAGCAGCCAGGCTAGCGTGTCCTATAACAATGAGCAGTTCTTC. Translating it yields CASSQASVSYNNEQFF.

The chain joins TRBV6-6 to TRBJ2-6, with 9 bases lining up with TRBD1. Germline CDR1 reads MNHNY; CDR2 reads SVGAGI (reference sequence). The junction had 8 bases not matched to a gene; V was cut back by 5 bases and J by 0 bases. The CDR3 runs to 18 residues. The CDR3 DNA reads TGTGCCAGCAGTCCAAGACAGGGGGAAGGCTCTGGGGCCAACGTCCTGACTTTC. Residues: CASSPRQGEGSGANVLTF.

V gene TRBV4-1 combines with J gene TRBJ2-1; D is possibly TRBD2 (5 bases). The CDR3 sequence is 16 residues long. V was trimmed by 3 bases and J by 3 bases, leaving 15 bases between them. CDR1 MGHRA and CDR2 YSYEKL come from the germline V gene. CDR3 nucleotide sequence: TGCGCCAGCAGCCAGGAAGGGTCCCGGGACTACAATGAGCAGTTCTTC. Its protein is CASSQEGSRDYNEQFF.

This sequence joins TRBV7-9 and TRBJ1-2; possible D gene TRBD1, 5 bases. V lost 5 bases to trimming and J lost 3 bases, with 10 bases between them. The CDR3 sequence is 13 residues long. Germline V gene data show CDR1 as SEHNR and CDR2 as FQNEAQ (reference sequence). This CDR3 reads CASSHGGDYGYTF. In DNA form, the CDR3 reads TGTGCCAGCAGCCACGGGGGGGACTATGGCTACACCTTC.

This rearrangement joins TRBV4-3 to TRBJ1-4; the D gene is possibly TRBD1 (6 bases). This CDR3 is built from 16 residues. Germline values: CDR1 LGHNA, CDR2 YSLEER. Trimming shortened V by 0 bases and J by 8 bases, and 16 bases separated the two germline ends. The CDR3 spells CASSQDWTVSGEKLFF. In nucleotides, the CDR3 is TGCGCCAGCAGCCAAGATTGGACAGTTTCGGGCGAAAAACTGTTTTTT.

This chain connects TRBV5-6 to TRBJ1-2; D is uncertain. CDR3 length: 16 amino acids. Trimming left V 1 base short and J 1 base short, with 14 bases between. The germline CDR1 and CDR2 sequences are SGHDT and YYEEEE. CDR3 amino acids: CASSLRGSRVNYGYTF. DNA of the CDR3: TGTGCCAGCAGCTTGCGGGGATCTCGGGTTAACTATGGCTACACCTTC. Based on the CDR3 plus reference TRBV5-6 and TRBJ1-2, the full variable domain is DAGVTQSPTHLIKTRGQQVTLRCSPKSGHDTVSWYQQALGQGPQFIFQYYEEEERQRGNFPDRFSGHQFPNYSSELNVNALLLGDSALYLCASSLRGSRVNYGYTFGSGTRLTVV.

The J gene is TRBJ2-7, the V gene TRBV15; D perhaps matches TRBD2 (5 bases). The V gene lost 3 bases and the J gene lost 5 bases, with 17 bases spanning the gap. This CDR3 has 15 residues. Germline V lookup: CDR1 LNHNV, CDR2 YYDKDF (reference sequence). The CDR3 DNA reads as TGTGCCACCAGCAGCGGACTTTCCGCTCGGAACGAGCAGTACTTC. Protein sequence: CATSSGLSARNEQYF.

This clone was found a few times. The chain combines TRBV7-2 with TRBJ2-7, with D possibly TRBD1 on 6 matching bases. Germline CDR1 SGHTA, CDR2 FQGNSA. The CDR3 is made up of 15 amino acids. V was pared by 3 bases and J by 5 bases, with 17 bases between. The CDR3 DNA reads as TGTGCCAGCAGCTTTAGTTCTAGCCAGGGGAACGAGCAGTACTTC. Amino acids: CASSFSSSQGNEQYF.

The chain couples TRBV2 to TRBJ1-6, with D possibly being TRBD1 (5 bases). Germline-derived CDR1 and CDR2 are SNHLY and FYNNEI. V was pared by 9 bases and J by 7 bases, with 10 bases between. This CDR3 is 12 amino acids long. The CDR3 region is CASKTENSPLHF. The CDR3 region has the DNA TGTGCCAGTAAGACAGAGAATTCACCCCTCCACTTT.

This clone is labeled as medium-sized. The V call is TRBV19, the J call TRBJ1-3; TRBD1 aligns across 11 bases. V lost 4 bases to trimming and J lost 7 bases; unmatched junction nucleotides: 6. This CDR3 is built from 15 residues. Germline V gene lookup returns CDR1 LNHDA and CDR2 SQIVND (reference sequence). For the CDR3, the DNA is TGTGCCAGTAGTACCTCCGGACAGGGGGCGAACACCATATATTTT. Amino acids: CASSTSGQGANTIYF.